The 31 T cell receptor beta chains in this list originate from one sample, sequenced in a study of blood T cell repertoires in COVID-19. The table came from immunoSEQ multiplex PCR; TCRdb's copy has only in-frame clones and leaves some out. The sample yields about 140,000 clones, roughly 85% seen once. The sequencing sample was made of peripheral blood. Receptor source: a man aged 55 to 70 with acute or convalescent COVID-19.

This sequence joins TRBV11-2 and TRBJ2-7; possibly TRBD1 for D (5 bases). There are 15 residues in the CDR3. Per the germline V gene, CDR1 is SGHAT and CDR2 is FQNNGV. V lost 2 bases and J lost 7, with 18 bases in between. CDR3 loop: CASSLTGLPLGEQYF. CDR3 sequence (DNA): TGTGCCAGCAGCTTAACAGGCCTTCCTTTGGGGGAGCAGTACTTC. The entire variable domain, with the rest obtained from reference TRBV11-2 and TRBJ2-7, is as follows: EAGVAQSPRYKIIEKRQSVAFWCNPISGHATLYWYQQILGQGPKLLIQFQNNGVVDDSQLPKDRFSAERLKGVDSTLKIQPAKLEDSAVYLCASSLTGLPLGEQYFGPGTRLTVT.

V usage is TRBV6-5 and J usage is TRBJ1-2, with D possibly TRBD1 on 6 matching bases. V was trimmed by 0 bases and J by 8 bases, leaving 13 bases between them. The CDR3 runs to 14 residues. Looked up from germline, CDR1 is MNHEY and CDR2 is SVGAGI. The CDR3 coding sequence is TGTGCCAGCAGTTACTCTGGGGGCTTTGAGGGCTACACCTTC. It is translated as CASSYSGGFEGYTF.

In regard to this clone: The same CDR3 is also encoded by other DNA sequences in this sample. For the CDR3, the DNA is TGTGCCAGCAGTCCACGGACAGGGGTAAACACTGAAGCTTTCTTT. Amino acid sequence: CASSPRTGVNTEAFF. The chain links TRBV28 to TRBJ1-1; 9 nucleotides match TRBD1. The length of the CDR3 is 15 residues. After removal of 5 bases from V and 2 bases from J, the junction contained 6 bases not matched to a gene. CDR1 and CDR2 from the germline V gene are MDHEN and SYDVKM. Using reference TRBV28 and TRBJ1-1 for the parts outside the CDR3, the full variable domain is DVKVTQSSRYLVKRTGEKVFLECVQDMDHENMFWYRQDPGLGLRLIYFSYDVKMKEKGDIPEGYSVSREKKERFSLILESASTNQTSMYLCASSPRTGVNTEAFFGQGTRLTVV.

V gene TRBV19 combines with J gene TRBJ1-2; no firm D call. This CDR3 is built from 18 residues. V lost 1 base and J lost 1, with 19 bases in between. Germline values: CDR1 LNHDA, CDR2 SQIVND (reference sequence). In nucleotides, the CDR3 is TGTGCCAGTAGTATAGGCATTCAGGTGGCGTCACTTAACTATGGCTACACCTTC. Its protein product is CASSIGIQVASLNYGYTF.

This CDR3 reads CASSSAGLENSPLHF. The CDR3 DNA sequence: TGCGCCAGCAGTTCGGCGGGACTGGAGAATTCACCCCTCCACTTT. This chain connects TRBV5-1 to TRBJ1-6; the D gene is possibly TRBD1 (5 bases). The V and J ends lost 5 bases and 7 bases respectively, with 16 bases between them. In germline, CDR1 is SGHRS, CDR2 YFSETQ. The CDR3 contains 15 residues.

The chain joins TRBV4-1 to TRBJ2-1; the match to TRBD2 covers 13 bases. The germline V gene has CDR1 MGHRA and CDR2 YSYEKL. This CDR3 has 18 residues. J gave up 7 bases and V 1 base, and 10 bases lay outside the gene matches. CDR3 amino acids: CASSQALLTSGRVNEQFF. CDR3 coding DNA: TGCGCCAGCAGCCAAGCCTTGCTCACTAGCGGGAGGGTTAATGAGCAGTTCTTC.

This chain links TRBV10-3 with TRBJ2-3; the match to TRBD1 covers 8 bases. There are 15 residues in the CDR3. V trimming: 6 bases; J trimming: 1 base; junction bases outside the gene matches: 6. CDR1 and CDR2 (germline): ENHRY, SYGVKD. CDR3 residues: CAISPPGQGTDTQYF. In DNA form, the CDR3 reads TGTGCCATCAGCCCCCCGGGACAGGGCACAGATACGCAGTATTTT.

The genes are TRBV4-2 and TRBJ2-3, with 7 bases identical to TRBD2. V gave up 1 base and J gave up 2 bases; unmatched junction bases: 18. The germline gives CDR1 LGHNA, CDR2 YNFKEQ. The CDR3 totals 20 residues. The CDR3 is CASSQGIWPSGRQITDTQYF. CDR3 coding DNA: TGTGCCAGCAGCCAAGGTATTTGGCCTAGCGGACGCCAAATCACAGATACGCAGTATTTT.

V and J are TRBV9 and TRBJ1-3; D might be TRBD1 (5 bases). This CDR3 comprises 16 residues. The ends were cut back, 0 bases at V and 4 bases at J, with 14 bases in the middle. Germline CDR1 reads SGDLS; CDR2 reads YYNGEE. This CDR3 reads CASSVDAAGFGNTIYF. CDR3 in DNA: TGTGCCAGCAGCGTAGATGCGGCAGGGTTCGGAAACACCATATATTTT.

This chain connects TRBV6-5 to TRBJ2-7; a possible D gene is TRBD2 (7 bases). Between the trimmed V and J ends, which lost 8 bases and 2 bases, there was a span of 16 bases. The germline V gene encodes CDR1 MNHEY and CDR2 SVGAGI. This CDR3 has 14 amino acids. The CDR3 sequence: CASSGGQAAYEQYF. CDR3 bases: TGTGCCAGCTCCGGGGGGCAGGCGGCCTACGAGCAGTACTTC.

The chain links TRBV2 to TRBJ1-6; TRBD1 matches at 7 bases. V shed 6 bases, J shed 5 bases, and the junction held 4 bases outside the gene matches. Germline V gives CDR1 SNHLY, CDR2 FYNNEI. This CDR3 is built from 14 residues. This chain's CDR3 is CASSGTANNSPLHF. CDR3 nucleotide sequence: TGTGCCAGCAGCGGGACAGCCAATAATTCACCCCTCCACTTT.

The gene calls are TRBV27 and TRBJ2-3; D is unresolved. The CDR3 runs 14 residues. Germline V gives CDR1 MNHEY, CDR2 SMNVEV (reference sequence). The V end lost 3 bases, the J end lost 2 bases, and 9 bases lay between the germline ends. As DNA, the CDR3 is TGTGCCAGCAGTTTTCGGAGCCCCACAGATACGCAGTATTTT. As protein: CASSFRSPTDTQYF.

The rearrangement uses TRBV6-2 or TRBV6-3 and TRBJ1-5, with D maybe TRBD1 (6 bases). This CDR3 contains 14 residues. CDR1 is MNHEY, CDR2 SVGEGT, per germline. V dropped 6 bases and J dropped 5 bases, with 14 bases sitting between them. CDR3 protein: CASSQGQNDQPQHF. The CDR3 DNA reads TGTGCCAGCAGCCAAGGACAGAACGATCAGCCCCAGCATTTT.

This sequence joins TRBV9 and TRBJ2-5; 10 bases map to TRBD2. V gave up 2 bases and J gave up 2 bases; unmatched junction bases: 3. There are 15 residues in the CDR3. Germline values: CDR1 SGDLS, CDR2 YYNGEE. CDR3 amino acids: CASSVTSGDQETQYF. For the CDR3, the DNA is TGTGCCAGCAGCGTTACTAGCGGGGATCAAGAGACCCAGTACTTC.

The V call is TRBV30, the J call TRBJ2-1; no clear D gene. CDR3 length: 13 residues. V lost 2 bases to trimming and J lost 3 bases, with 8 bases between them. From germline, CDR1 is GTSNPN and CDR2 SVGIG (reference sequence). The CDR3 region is CAWSNSDYNEQFF. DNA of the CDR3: TGTGCCTGGAGTAACTCTGACTACAATGAGCAGTTCTTC.

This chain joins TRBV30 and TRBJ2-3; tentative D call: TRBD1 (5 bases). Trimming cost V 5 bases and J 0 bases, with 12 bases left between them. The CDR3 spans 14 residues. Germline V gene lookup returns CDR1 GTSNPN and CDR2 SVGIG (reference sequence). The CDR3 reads CAWETATSTDTQYF. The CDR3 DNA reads TGTGCCTGGGAGACAGCAACTAGCACAGATACGCAGTATTTT.

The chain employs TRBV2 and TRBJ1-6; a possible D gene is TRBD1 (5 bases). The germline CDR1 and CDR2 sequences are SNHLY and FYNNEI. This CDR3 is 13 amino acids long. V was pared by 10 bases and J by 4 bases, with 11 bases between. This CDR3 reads CATTQGYNSPLHF. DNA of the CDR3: TGTGCCACGACGCAGGGTTATAATTCACCCCTCCACTTT.

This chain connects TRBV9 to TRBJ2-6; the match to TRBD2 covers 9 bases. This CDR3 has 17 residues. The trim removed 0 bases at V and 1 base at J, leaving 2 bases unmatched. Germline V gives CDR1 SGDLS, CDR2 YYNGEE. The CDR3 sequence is CASSVGGRASGANVLTF. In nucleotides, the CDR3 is TGTGCCAGCAGCGTAGGCGGGAGGGCATCTGGGGCCAACGTCCTGACTTTC. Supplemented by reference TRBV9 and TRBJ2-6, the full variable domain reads DSGVTQTPKHLITATGQRVTLRCSPRSGDLSVYWYQQSLDQGLQFLIQYYNGEERAKGNILERFSAQQFPDLHSELNLSSLELGDSALYFCASSVGGRASGANVLTFGAGSRLTVL.

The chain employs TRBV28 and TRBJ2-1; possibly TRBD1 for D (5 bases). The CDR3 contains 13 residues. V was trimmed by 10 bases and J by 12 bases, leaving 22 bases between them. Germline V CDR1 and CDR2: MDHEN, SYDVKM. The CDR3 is CAISGNLRQTQFF. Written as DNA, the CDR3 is TGTGCCATCTCAGGGAATTTGCGACAGACGCAGTTCTTC.

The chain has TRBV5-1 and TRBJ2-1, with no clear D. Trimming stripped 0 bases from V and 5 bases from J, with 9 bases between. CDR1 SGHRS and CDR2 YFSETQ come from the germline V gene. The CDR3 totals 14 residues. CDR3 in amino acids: CASSLDRQHNEQFF. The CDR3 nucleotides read TGCGCCAGCAGCTTGGACAGACAACACAATGAGCAGTTCTTC.

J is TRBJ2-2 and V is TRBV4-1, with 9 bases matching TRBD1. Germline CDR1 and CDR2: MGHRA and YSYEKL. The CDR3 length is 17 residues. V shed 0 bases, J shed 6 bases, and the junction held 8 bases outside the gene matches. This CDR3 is CASSQDPNGDRAGELFF. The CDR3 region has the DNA TGCGCCAGCAGCCAAGATCCCAACGGGGACAGGGCCGGGGAGCTGTTTTTT.

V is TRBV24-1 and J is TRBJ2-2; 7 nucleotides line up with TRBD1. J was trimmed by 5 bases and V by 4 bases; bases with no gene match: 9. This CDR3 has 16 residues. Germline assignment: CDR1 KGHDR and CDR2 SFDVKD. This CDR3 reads CATSDPTTGETGELFF. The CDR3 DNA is TGTGCCACCAGTGACCCGACTACAGGGGAAACCGGGGAGCTGTTTTTT.

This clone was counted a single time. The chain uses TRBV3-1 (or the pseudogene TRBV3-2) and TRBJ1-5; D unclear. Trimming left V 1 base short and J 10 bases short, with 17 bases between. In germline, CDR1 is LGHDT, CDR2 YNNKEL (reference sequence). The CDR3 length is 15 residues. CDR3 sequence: CASSQGVTNQDPQHF. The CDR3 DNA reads TGTGCCAGCAGCCAAGGCGTGACAAATCAAGATCCCCAGCATTTT.

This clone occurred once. In DNA, the CDR3 is TGCGCCAGCAGCCAGGGGGGTGGGGCGCGTTACACCGGGGAGCTGTTTTTT. Amino acids: CASSQGGGARYTGELFF. The chain uses TRBV4-1 and TRBJ2-2, with a weak D call TRBD2 (6 bases). The germline V and J ends were trimmed by 3 bases and 3 bases, with 17 bases remaining between them. The CDR3 contains 17 residues. CDR1 and CDR2 (germline): MGHRA, YSYEKL.

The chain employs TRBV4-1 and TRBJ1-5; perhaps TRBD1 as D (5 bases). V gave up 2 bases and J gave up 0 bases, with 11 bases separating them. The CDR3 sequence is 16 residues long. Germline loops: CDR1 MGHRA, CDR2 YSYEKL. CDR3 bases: TGCGCCAGCAGCCAATGGCAGGGTCATAGCAATCAGCCCCAGCATTTT. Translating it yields CASSQWQGHSNQPQHF.

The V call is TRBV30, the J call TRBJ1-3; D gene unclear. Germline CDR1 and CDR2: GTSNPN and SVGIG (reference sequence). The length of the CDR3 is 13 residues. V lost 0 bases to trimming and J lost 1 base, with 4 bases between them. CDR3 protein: CAWSVQSGNTIYF. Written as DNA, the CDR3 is TGTGCCTGGAGTGTACAGTCTGGAAACACCATATATTTT.

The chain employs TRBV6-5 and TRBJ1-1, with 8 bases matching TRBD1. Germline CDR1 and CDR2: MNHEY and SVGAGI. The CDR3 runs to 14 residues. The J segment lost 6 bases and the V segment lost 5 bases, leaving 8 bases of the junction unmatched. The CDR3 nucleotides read TGTGCCAGCAGTACACAGGGGGGGATAGCTGAAGCTTTCTTT. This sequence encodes CASSTQGGIAEAFF.

The DNA of the CDR3 is TGCGCCAGCAGCCAATCCTACAGGGGGCAATCCTACGAGCAGTACTTC. Translated, it gives CASSQSYRGQSYEQYF. This chain connects TRBV4-3 to TRBJ2-7, with 9 nucleotides matching TRBD1. Germline CDR1 and CDR2: LGHNA and YSLEER. The CDR3 runs to 16 residues. V trimming: 2 bases; J trimming: 1 base; junction bases outside the gene matches: 6.

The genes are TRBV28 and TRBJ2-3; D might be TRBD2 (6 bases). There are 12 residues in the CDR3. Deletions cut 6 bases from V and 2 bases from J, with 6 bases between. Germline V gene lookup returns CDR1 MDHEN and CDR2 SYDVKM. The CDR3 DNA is TGTGCCAGCAGGCGGGACACAGATACGCAGTATTTT. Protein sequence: CASRRDTDTQYF.

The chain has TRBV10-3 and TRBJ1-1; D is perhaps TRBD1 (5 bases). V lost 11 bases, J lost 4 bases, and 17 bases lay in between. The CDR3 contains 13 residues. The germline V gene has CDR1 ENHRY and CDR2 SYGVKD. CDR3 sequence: CASRRQGGTEAFF. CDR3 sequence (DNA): TGTGCCTCGCGAAGGCAGGGAGGCACTGAAGCTTTCTTT.

The CDR3 nucleotides read TGCGCCAGCAGCCTACGGACTAGCGGTTACAATGAGCAGTTCTTC. It specifies CASSLRTSGYNEQFF. The J gene is TRBJ2-1, the V gene TRBV5-1; TRBD2 matches 10 bases. The junction had 5 bases not matched to a gene; V was cut back by 4 bases and J by 4 bases. The CDR3 loop spans 15 amino acids. Germline values: CDR1 SGHRS, CDR2 YFSETQ.